A single sample is the source of the 30 T cell receptor beta chains below, sequenced in a study of early T cells in non-severe SARS-CoV-2 infection. Via MiXCR, TCRdb re-called the 5' RACE reads, giving one row per CDR3 protein. The table records approximately 77,000 distinct CDR3 sequences, around 12% of them present only once. The sample in question was whole blood, obtained at baseline. These receptors all come from an adult who was a healthcare worker with PCR-confirmed SARS-CoV-2 infection or an uninfected control (not recorded which). The donor label of this sample is uncertain.

This clonotype was seen repeatedly, ten times or more. The rearrangement uses TRBV7-6 and TRBJ2-1, with D maybe TRBD1 (6 bases). Germline CDR1 is SGHVS and CDR2 is FNYEAQ. There are 15 residues in the CDR3. Trimming stripped 1 base from V and 9 bases from J, with 16 bases between. CDR3 nucleotides: TGTGCCAGCAGCTTAGATCCCCAGGGGCACCGTGAGCAGTTCTTC. Translating gives CASSLDPQGHREQFF.

This clonotype came up many times. The chain joins TRBV19 to TRBJ1-4, with D unclear. This CDR3 is 13 amino acids long. Germline loops: CDR1 LNHDA, CDR2 SQIVND (reference sequence). V was clipped by 5 bases and J by 8 bases, with 12 bases between them. The CDR3 DNA reads as TGTGCCAGTAGTCCTCCGGACGTCGAAAAACTGTTTTTT. Protein: CASSPPDVEKLFF.

At least ten counts were recorded for this clonotype. The V call is TRBV9, the J call TRBJ2-7, with 7 positions matching TRBD2. Germline CDR1 is SGDLS and CDR2 is YYNGEE. Germline trimming cut 0 bases from V and 3 bases from J; bases unmatched to any gene: 9. This CDR3 comprises 16 residues. In DNA form, the CDR3 reads TGTGCCAGCAGCGTAGGGCAAGCGGGGTCTGTCTACGAGCAGTACTTC. Translation: CASSVGQAGSVYEQYF.

The chain links TRBV5-1 to TRBJ2-7; perhaps TRBD1 as D (5 bases). This CDR3 region has 14 residues. The V end was cut by 7 bases, the J end by 6 bases, with 20 bases between. Germline CDR1 and CDR2: SGHRS and YFSETQ. CDR3 in DNA: TGCGCCAGCCGGGCAAGAACAGGTGCTACCGAGCAGTACTTC. This codes for CASRARTGATEQYF.

The chain is built from TRBV4-1 and TRBJ1-6; TRBD1 is a possible D gene (5 bases). V was clipped by 4 bases and J by 8 bases, with 15 bases between them. From germline, CDR1 is MGHRA and CDR2 YSYEKL. The CDR3 contains 15 residues. The CDR3 sequence is CASSLGGGVDSPLHF. DNA for the CDR3: TGCGCCAGCAGCCTAGGCGGGGGGGTGGATTCACCCCTCCACTTT.

This clonotype was seen more than once but under ten times. The rearrangement uses TRBV7-6 and TRBJ2-7; 9 bases align to TRBD2. This CDR3 is 17 amino acids long. After removal of 5 bases from V and 7 bases from J, the junction contained 18 bases not matched to a gene. Germline CDR1 and CDR2: SGHVS and FNYEAQ. CDR3 nucleotide sequence: TGTGCCAGCAGCACGGGAAGGCTGCTAGCGGGACGGGAGGAGCAGTACTTC. As protein: CASSTGRLLAGREEQYF.

In this sample, this clonotype turned up many times. This chain links TRBV7-3 with TRBJ2-2; the D gene is possibly TRBD2 (6 bases). The V and J ends lost 3 bases and 1 base respectively, with 9 bases between them. The CDR3 totals 15 residues. In germline, CDR1 is SGHTA, CDR2 FQGTGA. Written as DNA, the CDR3 is TGTGCCAGCAGCTTCTCGGGACTGAACACCGGGGAGCTGTTTTTT. It yields the protein CASSFSGLNTGELFF. The complete variable domain, with remaining parts taken from reference TRBV7-3 and TRBJ2-2, reads GAGVSQTPSNKVTEKGKYVELRCDPISGHTALYWYRQSLGQGPEFLIYFQGTGAADDSGLPNDRFFAVRPEGSVSTLKIQRTERGDSAVYLCASSFSGLNTGELFFGEGSRLTVL.

The CDR3 DNA sequence: TGTGCCAGCAGCTTAGGAGATGCTGGCTACACCTTC. Translated, it gives CASSLGDAGYTF. This rearrangement joins TRBV7-6 to TRBJ1-2; D ambiguous. With 1 base removed from V and 7 bases from J, the gap between germline ends came to 7 bases. Germline V gene sequence: CDR1 SGHVS, CDR2 FNYEAQ. CDR3 length: 12 residues.

This clonotype was counted a few times. This chain uses TRBV7-2 with TRBJ2-1; D gene uncertain. CDR1 and CDR2 from the germline V gene are SGHTA and FQGNSA. Trimming took 0 bases from V and 8 from J, leaving 5 bases between them. The CDR3 length is 12 residues. The DNA for the CDR3 is TGTGCCAGCAGCTTAGCGCCTGATGAGCAGTTCTTC. Its protein is CASSLAPDEQFF.

The chain is built from TRBV7-2 and TRBJ2-3, with a weak D call TRBD1 (5 bases). Per germline, CDR1 SGHTA and CDR2 FQGNSA. CDR3 length equals 17 residues. The V end lost 4 bases, the J end lost 0 bases, and 17 bases lay between the germline ends. The CDR3 is CASSSAETGPSTDTQYF. The CDR3 DNA reads TGTGCCAGCAGCTCGGCAGAAACAGGACCAAGCACAGATACGCAGTATTTT.

This clonotype was detected only a few times. This rearrangement joins TRBV9 to TRBJ1-6; D possibly corresponds to TRBD1 (6 bases). Trimming left V 1 base short and J 8 bases short, with 7 bases between. Germline CDR1 reads SGDLS; CDR2 reads YYNGEE. The CDR3 runs to 13 residues. CDR3 residues: CASSVKGDSPLHF. CDR3 sequence (DNA): TGTGCCAGCAGCGTAAAGGGGGATTCACCCCTCCACTTT.

In its sample, this clonotype was seen many times. The CDR3 bases are TGCAGTGCTAGAGATTTGGGGGAAGAAAAACTGTTTTTT. It yields the protein CSARDLGEEKLFF. This chain connects TRBV20-1 to TRBJ1-4, with D possibly being TRBD1 (5 bases). Germline-derived CDR1 and CDR2 are DFQATT and SNEGSKA (reference sequence). The V end lost 0 bases, the J end lost 8 bases, and 10 bases lay between the germline ends. The CDR3 has 13 amino acids.

V and J are TRBV12-3 or TRBV12-4 and TRBJ2-1; 9 nucleotides align to TRBD2. Losses at the gene ends were 5 bases for V and 5 bases for J; bases not matched to a gene: 7. This CDR3 is built from 15 residues. The CDR3 loop reads CASSKAGGGNNEQFF. Here the CDR3 DNA reads TGTGCCAGCAGTAAAGCGGGAGGAGGTAACAATGAGCAGTTCTTC.

In its sample, this clonotype was seen once. The rearrangement links TRBV18 to TRBJ2-2; 8 bases are shared with TRBD2. CDR1 is KGHSH and CDR2 is LQKENI in the germline V gene. The V segment lost 2 bases and the J segment 2 bases; nucleotides outside the gene matches: 7. This CDR3 has 17 amino acids. CDR3 sequence: CASSPSSGYLNTGELFF. In DNA form, the CDR3 reads TGTGCCAGCTCACCATCTAGCGGGTACCTTAACACCGGGGAGCTGTTTTTT.

This clonotype was counted at least ten times. CDR3 coding DNA: TGTGCCAGCTCTTCGGGACAGGGGCGTCGTGGCTACACCTTC. Amino acid sequence: CASSSGQGRRGYTF. The chain employs TRBV27 and TRBJ1-2; 10 nucleotides line up with TRBD1. CDR3 size: 14 residues. Germline V gene sequence: CDR1 MNHEY, CDR2 SMNVEV (reference sequence). The ends lost 8 bases at V and 7 bases at J; junction bases unmatched: 10.

This clonotype was observed at least ten times. This chain links TRBV7-2 with TRBJ2-3, with D unclear. CDR3 length: 15 residues. Germline V gives CDR1 SGHTA, CDR2 FQGNSA. The ends were cut back, 5 bases at V and 4 bases at J, with 16 bases in the middle. The CDR3 DNA reads TGTGCCAGCAGCACTCGATACCAAGTCCCAGATACGCAGTATTTT. Translated: CASSTRYQVPDTQYF.

V gene TRBV7-2 combines with J gene TRBJ1-1; D is unclear. Germline V lookup: CDR1 SGHTA, CDR2 FQGNSA. The CDR3 runs 12 residues. V lost 3 bases and J lost 3, with 5 bases in between. The CDR3 region is CASSFIDTEAFF. CDR3 DNA: TGTGCCAGCAGCTTTATTGACACTGAAGCTTTCTTT.

This clonotype turned up a few times. V usage is TRBV27 and J usage is TRBJ2-1, with D maybe TRBD2 (6 bases). Germline CDR1 reads MNHEY; CDR2 reads SMNVEV (reference sequence). The CDR3 covers 15 residues. V was clipped by 0 bases and J by 8 bases, with 14 bases between them. As DNA, the CDR3 is TGTGCCAGCAGTTTATCGACTCCTAGCGTCTATGAGCAGTTCTTC. It encodes CASSLSTPSVYEQFF.

Judged by abundance, this clonotype is medium-sized. The V call is TRBV27, the J call TRBJ2-4; 7 nucleotides match TRBD1. Germline-derived CDR1 and CDR2 are MNHEY and SMNVEV (reference sequence). This CDR3 has 18 amino acids. Trimming removed 5 bases from V and 0 bases from J; junction bases left unmatched: 13. The CDR3 is CASSPITGDGEAKNIQYF. CDR3 in DNA: TGTGCCAGCAGTCCGATAACAGGGGATGGGGAAGCCAAAAACATTCAGTACTTC.

V and J are TRBV5-1 and TRBJ2-7; D is uncertain. V was trimmed by 0 bases and J by 5 bases, leaving 9 bases between them. This CDR3 region has 13 residues. The germline V gene has CDR1 SGHRS and CDR2 YFSETQ. In DNA form, the CDR3 reads TGCGCCAGCAGCTTGGAGGGTACCAACGAGCAGTACTTC. It encodes CASSLEGTNEQYF.

In its sample, this clonotype was seen a few times. The CDR3, as DNA: TGTGCCAGCAGCTTCTCCTCGGACAGGGGGTACCAAGAGACCCAGTACTTC. This codes for CASSFSSDRGYQETQYF. The chain employs TRBV7-2 and TRBJ2-5, with 10 bases aligning to TRBD1. Trimming at V came to 3 bases and at J to 0 bases, leaving 7 bases not matched to a gene. The CDR3 has 17 amino acids. Germline CDR1 SGHTA, CDR2 FQGNSA.

This clonotype was seen a few times. The V and J genes are TRBV9 and TRBJ1-6; D gene unclear. The CDR3 runs 16 residues. V was clipped by 3 bases and J by 0 bases, with 10 bases between them. CDR1 SGDLS and CDR2 YYNGEE come from the germline V gene. CDR3 bases: TGTGCCAGCAGCGAGTACGTAAGCTCCTATAATTCACCCCTCCACTTT. This translates into CASSEYVSSYNSPLHF.

CDR3 sequence: CASSQEVGSGELFF. Here the CDR3 DNA reads TGCGCCAGCAGCCAAGAAGTGGGGTCCGGGGAGCTGTTTTTT. This chain uses TRBV4-3 with TRBJ2-2; D call uncertain. CDR1 and CDR2 from the germline V gene are LGHNA and YSLEER. The CDR3 sequence is 14 residues long. V shed 0 bases and J shed 6 bases, with 8 bases lying between them.

The chain links TRBV20-1 to TRBJ2-3; 10 nucleotides align to TRBD2. CDR1 DFQATT and CDR2 SNEGSKA come from the germline V gene (reference sequence). Trimming took 5 bases from V and 6 from J; bases not matched to a gene: 14. The CDR3 length is 16 residues. The CDR3 loop is CSARHPSGGSSDTQYF. For the CDR3, the DNA is TGCAGTGCTCGCCACCCTAGCGGGGGCAGTAGTGATACGCAGTATTTT.

J is TRBJ2-2 and V is TRBV7-8; unclear D gene. From germline, CDR1 is SGHVS and CDR2 FQNEAQ. Deletions cut 2 bases from V and 4 bases from J, with 8 bases between. The CDR3 runs to 14 residues. The CDR3 sequence is CASSLSGRTGELFF. The CDR3 DNA reads as TGTGCCAGCAGCTTAAGTGGGCGCACCGGGGAGCTGTTTTTT.

This clonotype was detected only a few times. V gene TRBV27 combines with J gene TRBJ1-2, with a tentative D call TRBD1 (5 bases). Trimming removed 5 bases from V and 4 bases from J, with 17 bases in between. Germline assignment: CDR1 MNHEY and CDR2 SMNVEV (reference sequence). The CDR3 consists of 15 residues. The CDR3 DNA is TGTGCCAGCAGTCGAGAGGGACGGACCCGCTATGGCTACACCTTC. It codes for CASSREGRTRYGYTF.

This clonotype was picked up a small number of times. This rearrangement joins TRBV19 to TRBJ2-7; 7 bases are shared with TRBD2. This CDR3 is built from 13 residues. Germline assignment: CDR1 LNHDA and CDR2 SQIVND (reference sequence). The J segment lost 3 bases and the V segment lost 6 bases, leaving 5 bases of the junction unmatched. Written as DNA, the CDR3 is TGTGCCAGTAGACCGGGACTAAACTACGAGCAGTACTTC. Translated, it gives CASRPGLNYEQYF. Filled out from reference TRBV19 and TRBJ2-7, the complete variable domain reads DGGITQSPKYLFRKEGQNVTLSCEQNLNHDAMYWYRQDPGQGLRLIYYSQIVNDFQKGDIAEGYSVSREKKESFPLTVTSAQKNPTAFYLCASRPGLNYEQYFGPGTRLTVT.

The V and J genes are TRBV11-2 and TRBJ1-1; D is ambiguous. Germline assignment: CDR1 SGHAT and CDR2 FQNNGV. This CDR3 comprises 13 residues. V lost 4 bases and J 4 bases, leaving 10 bases between the germline ends. In nucleotides, the CDR3 is TGTGCCAGCAGCTCCACACGGGGCACTGAAGCTTTCTTT. This translates into CASSSTRGTEAFF.

The V gene is TRBV6-1, the J gene TRBJ2-5; 8 bases are a match to TRBD2. J gave up 3 bases and V 5 bases, and 5 bases lay outside the gene matches. Germline CDR1 and CDR2: MNHNS and SASEGT. The CDR3 spans 14 residues. Here the CDR3 reads CASSLNSGEETQYF. The CDR3 DNA reads TGTGCCAGCAGTTTGAATAGCGGGGAAGAGACCCAGTACTTC.

This rearrangement joins TRBV2 to TRBJ2-3; TRBD2 aligns across 12 bases. The V segment lost 7 bases and the J segment 6 bases; nucleotides outside the gene matches: 11. Germline lookup yields CDR1 SNHLY and CDR2 FYNNEI. The CDR3 spans 16 residues. Here the CDR3 DNA reads TGTGCCAGCATCCCTCTAGCGGGGGGGCCGGGGGATACGCAGTATTTT. This sequence encodes CASIPLAGGPGDTQYF.